The TCR beta chain under discussion was sequenced for a study of OX40 agonist ivuxolimab in advanced cancers. This CDR3 is 16 amino acids long. The V segment lost 5 bases and the J segment 4 bases; nucleotides outside the gene matches: 12. Germline values: CDR1 MNHNY, CDR2 SVGAGI (reference sequence). Concerning this clone: Its antigen is as yet unknown.

The study, taken as a whole, reports: In the 0.1 to 3.0 mg/kg range, CD4+ and CD8+ blood T cells had expanded clonally by week 6.

Blood draws occurred at baseline, cycle 4 day 1, and cycle 7 day 1. Clones were sequenced by immunoSEQ multiplex PCR, and TCRdb holds only the in-frame ones, with some missing. The sample lists fewer than 85,000 clones; 90% were seen once. This chain links TRBV6-6 with TRBJ2-3; 7 bases match TRBD2. The origin of this receptor is an adult with an advanced solid tumor such as melanoma, head and neck, liver or kidney cancer. Sequenced material: CD4+ or CD8+ T cells sorted from blood, taken in a trial of the OX40 agonist ivuxolimab. The CDR3 nucleotides are TGTGCCAGCAGTACGCTGTCCGCGGGAGAAGCAGATACGCAGTATTTT. Translating gives CASSTLSAGEADTQYF.